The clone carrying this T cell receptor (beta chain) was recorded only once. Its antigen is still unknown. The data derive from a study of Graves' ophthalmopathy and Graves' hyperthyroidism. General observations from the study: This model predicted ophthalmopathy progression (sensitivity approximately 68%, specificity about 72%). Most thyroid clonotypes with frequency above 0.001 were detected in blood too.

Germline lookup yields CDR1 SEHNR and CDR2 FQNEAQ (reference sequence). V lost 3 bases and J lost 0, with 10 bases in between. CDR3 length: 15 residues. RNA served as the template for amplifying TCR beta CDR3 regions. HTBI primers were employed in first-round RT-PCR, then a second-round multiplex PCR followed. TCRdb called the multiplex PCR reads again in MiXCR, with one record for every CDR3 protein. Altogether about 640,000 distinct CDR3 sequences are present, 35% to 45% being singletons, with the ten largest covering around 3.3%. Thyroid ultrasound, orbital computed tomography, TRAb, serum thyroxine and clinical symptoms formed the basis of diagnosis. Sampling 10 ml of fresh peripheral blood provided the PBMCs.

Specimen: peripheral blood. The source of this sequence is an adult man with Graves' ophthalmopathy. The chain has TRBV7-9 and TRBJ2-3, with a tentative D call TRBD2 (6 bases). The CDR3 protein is CASSFSGGSTDTQYF. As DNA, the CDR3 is TGTGCCAGCAGCTTTAGCGGTGGGAGCACAGATACGCAGTATTTT. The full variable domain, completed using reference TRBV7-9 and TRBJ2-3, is DTGVSQNPRHKITKRGQNVTFRCDPISEHNRLYWYRQTLGQGPEFLTYFQNEAQLEKSRLLSDRFSAERPKGSFSTLEIQRTEQGDSAMYLCASSFSGGSTDTQYFGPGTRLTVL.